Each of the 6 T cell receptor beta chains below was sequenced from the same sample in a study of radiotherapy plus CTLA-4 blockade in lung cancer. The protocol was immunoSEQ multiplex PCR, while the TCRdb copy is restricted to in-frame clones and leaves out a portion. The sample contains 85,000 to 100,000 clones, around 72% of which appear only once. Sequences were derived from peripheral blood, sampled from a patient treated with radiotherapy plus ipilimumab. The receptors here all came from a human donor with non-small cell lung cancer that progressed on radiotherapy plus ipilimumab.

This CDR3 reads CAISETTGDQPQHF. The CDR3 DNA reads as TGTGCCATCAGTGAGACTACAGGGGATCAGCCCCAGCATTTT. The V call is TRBV10-3, the J call TRBJ1-5; 7 nucleotides agree with TRBD1. The CDR3 covers 14 residues. The germline gives CDR1 ENHRY, CDR2 SYGVKD. V shed 2 bases, J shed 5 bases, and the junction held 3 bases outside the gene matches.

The V and J genes are TRBV21-1 and TRBJ2-7; the DNA was not used to check the table's D call, TRBD2. TRBV21-1 is termed a pseudogene. This CDR3 has 11 amino acids. The CDR3 coding sequence is TGTGCCAGTCAACTAGCCCGCGAGCAGTACTTC. This encodes CASQLAREQYF.

The V call is TRBV5-6, the J call TRBJ2-5, with a possible D match to TRBD2 (5 bases). V was clipped by 7 bases and J by 0 bases, with 19 bases between them. The CDR3 is 16 amino acids. Germline-derived CDR1 and CDR2 are SGHDT and YYEEEE. The DNA of the CDR3 is TGTGCCAGCGGGAAGGTCTGGGAGACAAACCAAGAGACCCAGTACTTC. This codes for CASGKVWETNQETQYF.

The rearrangement uses TRBV6-5 and TRBJ1-2, with 7 bases identical to TRBD1. CDR3 length: 14 residues. Germline lookup yields CDR1 MNHEY and CDR2 SVGAGI. V lost 0 bases, J lost 7 bases, and 5 bases stayed unmatched. The CDR3 sequence: CASSYSTGPVGYTF. CDR3 nucleotide sequence: TGTGCCAGCAGTTACTCGACAGGGCCAGTTGGCTACACCTTC.

This chain uses TRBV7-6 with TRBJ1-5, with D possibly TRBD1 on 5 matching bases. Germline V gene lookup returns CDR1 SGHVS and CDR2 FNYEAQ. This CDR3 has 16 residues. Between the trimmed V and J ends, which lost 1 base and 0 bases, there was a span of 10 bases. As DNA, the CDR3 is TGTGCCAGCAGCTTAGTAGCAGGGCCTAGCAATCAGCCCCAGCATTTT. Protein product: CASSLVAGPSNQPQHF. The variable domain in full, with the rest retrieved from reference TRBV7-6 and TRBJ1-5, is GAGVSQSPRYKVTKRGQDVALRCDPISGHVSLYWYRQALGQGPEFLTYFNYEAQQDKSGLPNDRFSAERPEGSISTLTIQRTEQRDSAMYRCASSLVAGPSNQPQHFGDGTRLSIL.

The chain uses TRBV19 and TRBJ1-5; 9 bases map to TRBD1. CDR3 length: 16 residues. The germline V gene has CDR1 LNHDA and CDR2 SQIVND (reference sequence). Trimming cost V 3 bases and J 3 bases; bases outside gene matches: 6. The CDR3 protein is CASSIYRGRANQPQHF. The CDR3 nucleotides read TGTGCCAGTAGTATTTACAGGGGGCGGGCCAATCAGCCCCAGCATTTT.